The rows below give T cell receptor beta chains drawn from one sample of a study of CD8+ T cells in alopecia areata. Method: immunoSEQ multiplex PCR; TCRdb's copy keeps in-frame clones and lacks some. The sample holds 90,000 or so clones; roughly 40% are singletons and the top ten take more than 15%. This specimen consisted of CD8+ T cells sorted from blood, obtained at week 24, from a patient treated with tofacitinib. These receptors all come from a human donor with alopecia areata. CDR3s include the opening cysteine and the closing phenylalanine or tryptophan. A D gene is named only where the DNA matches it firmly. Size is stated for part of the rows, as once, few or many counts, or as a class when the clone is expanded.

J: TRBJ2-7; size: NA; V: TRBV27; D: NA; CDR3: CASREGSSYEQYF; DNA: TGTGCCAGTCGGGAAGGGAGCTCCTACGAGCAGTACTTC
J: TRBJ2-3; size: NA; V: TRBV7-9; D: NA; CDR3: CASSLAWETGATTDTQYF; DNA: TGTGCCAGCAGCTTGGCATGGGAAACGGGGGCGACCACAGATACGCAGTATTTT
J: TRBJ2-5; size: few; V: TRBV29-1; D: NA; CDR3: CSVRAGRGTQYF; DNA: TGCAGCGTTAGGGCGGGGAGAGGGACCCAGTACTTC
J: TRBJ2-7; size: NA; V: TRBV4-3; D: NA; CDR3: CASSQDLQGYEQYF; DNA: TGCGCCAGCAGCCAAGATCTACAGGGCTACGAGCAGTACTTC
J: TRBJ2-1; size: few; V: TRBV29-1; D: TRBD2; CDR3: CSVVSGGSYNEQFF; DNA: TGCAGCGTCGTTTCGGGCGGGAGCTACAATGAGCAGTTCTTC
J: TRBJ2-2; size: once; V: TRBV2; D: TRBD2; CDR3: CATGGTSGSTGELFF; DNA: TGTGCCACCGGAGGGACTAGCGGTAGCACCGGGGAGCTGTTTTTT
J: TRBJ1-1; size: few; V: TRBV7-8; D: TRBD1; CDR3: CASSIPTGVDTEAFF; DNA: TGTGCCAGCAGCATACCAACAGGGGTAGACACTGAAGCTTTCTTT
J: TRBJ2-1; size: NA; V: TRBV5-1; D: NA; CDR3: CASTLVGDEQFF; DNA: TGCGCCAGCACCCTCGTGGGGGATGAGCAGTTCTTC
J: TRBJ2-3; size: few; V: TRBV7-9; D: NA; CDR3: CASSPEEYTDTQYF; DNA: TGTGCCAGCAGCCCGGAGGAATACACAGATACGCAGTATTTT
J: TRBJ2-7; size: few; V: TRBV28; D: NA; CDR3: CASYNRDSSSYEQYF; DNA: TGTGCCAGCTATAATAGGGACTCGAGCTCCTACGAGCAGTACTTC
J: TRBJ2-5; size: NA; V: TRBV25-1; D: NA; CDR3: CASSFQEYTQETQYF; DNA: TGTGCCAGCAGTTTCCAGGAGTACACACAAGAGACCCAGTACTTC
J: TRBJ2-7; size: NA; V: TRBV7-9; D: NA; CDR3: CASSPVTYEQYF; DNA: TGTGCCAGCAGCCCCGTCACCTACGAGCAGTACTTC
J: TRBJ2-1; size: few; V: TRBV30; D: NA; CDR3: CAWSVGGAREQFF; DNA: TGTGCCTGGAGTGTTGGGGGGGCGCGGGAGCAGTTCTTC
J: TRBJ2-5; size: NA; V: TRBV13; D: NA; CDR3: CASSLSPGFGETQYF; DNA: TGTGCCAGCAGCTTAAGTCCAGGGTTCGGGGAGACCCAGTACTTC
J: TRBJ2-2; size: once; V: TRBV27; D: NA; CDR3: CASSGGTGELFF; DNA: TGTGCCAGCAGTGGAGGAACCGGGGAGCTGTTTTTT
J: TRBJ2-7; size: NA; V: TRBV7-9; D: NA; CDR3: CASSNKGFGEQYF; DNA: TGTGCCAGCAGTAACAAAGGGTTTGGCGAGCAGTACTTC
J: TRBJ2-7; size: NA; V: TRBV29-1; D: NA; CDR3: CSVELSSPYEQYF; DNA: TGCAGCGTTGAACTCTCTAGCCCCTACGAGCAGTACTTC
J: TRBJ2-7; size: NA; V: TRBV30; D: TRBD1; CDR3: CAWSLGQGTDEQYF; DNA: TGTGCCTGGAGCTTAGGACAGGGGACGGACGAGCAGTACTTC
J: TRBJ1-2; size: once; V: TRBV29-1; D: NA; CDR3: CSVWGGGEGIYGYTF; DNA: TGCAGCGTTTGGGGCGGAGGGGAGGGGATATATGGCTACACCTTC
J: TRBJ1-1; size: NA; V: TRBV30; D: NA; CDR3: CARTGIYGTEAFF; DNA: TGTGCCCGAACAGGGATTTATGGCACTGAAGCTTTCTTT
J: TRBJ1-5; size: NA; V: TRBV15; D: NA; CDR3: CATSRDRGGQPQHF; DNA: TGTGCCACCAGCAGAGACAGGGGTGGACAGCCCCAGCATTTT
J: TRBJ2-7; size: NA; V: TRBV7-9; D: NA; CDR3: CASSSYSEQYF; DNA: TGTGCCAGCAGCTCGTACTCCGAGCAGTACTTC
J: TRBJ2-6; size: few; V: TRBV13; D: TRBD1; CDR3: CASNTRGSSGANVLTF; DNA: TGTGCCAGCAACACCAGGGGGTCCTCTGGGGCCAACGTCCTGACTTTC
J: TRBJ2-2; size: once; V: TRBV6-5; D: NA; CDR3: CASSYSQFPGTGELFF; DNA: TGTGCCAGCAGTTACTCGCAGTTTCCTGGGACCGGGGAGCTGTTTTTT
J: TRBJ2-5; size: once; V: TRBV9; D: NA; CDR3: CASSAETANQETQYF; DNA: TGTGCCAGCAGCGCGGAGACAGCTAACCAAGAGACCCAGTACTTC
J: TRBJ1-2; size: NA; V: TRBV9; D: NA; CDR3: CASSVGREDGYTF; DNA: TGTGCCAGCAGCGTTGGACGGGAGGATGGCTACACCTTC
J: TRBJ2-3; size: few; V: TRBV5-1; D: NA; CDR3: CASSTGEGTDTQYF; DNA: TGCGCCAGCAGCACAGGGGAGGGCACAGATACGCAGTATTTT
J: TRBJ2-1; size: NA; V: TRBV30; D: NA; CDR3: CAWSVLGNEQFF; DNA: TGTGCCTGGAGTGTACTAGGCAATGAGCAGTTCTTC
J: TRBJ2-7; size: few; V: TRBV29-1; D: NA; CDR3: CSVGAEGEQYF; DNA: TGCAGCGTGGGGGCGGAGGGGGAGCAGTACTTC
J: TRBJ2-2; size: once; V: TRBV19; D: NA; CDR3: CASSIGPMRGELFF; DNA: TGTGCCAGTAGTATAGGCCCGATGAGGGGGGAGCTGTTTTTT
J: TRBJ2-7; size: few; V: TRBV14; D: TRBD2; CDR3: CASSPGTGTSGRAVYEQYF; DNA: TGTGCCAGCAGCCCCGGGACAGGGACTAGCGGGAGAGCTGTGTACGAGCAGTACTTC
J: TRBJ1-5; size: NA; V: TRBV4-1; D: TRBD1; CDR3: CASSLGTGGSNQPQHF; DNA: TGCGCCAGCAGCCTTGGGACAGGGGGAAGCAATCAGCCCCAGCATTTT
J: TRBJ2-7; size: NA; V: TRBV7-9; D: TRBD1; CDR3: CASSPWDRGYEQYF; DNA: TGTGCCAGCAGCCCCTGGGACAGGGGCTACGAGCAGTACTTC
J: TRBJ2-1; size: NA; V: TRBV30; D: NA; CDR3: CAWSVARYNEQFF; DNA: TGTGCCTGGAGTGTAGCACGGTACAATGAGCAGTTCTTC
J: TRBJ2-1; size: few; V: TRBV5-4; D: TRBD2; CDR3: CASSLGAGVVNEQFF; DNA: TGTGCCAGCAGCTTAGGAGCGGGAGTTGTCAATGAGCAGTTCTTC
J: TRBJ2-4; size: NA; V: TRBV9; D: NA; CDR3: CASSPGELGNIQYF; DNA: TGTGCCAGCAGCCCAGGGGAACTAGGAAACATTCAGTACTTC
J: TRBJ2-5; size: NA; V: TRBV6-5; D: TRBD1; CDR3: CASTPTGGRETQYF; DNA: TGTGCCAGCACCCCAACAGGGGGAAGGGAGACCCAGTACTTC
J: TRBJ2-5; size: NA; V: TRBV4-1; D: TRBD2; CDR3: CASSQVSLAGSGTQYF; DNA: TGCGCCAGCAGCCAAGTCTCTCTAGCGGGATCCGGGACCCAGTACTTC
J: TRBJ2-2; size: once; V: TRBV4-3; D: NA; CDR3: CASSQDSGELFF; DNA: TGCGCCAGCAGCCAAGATTCCGGGGAGCTGTTTTTT
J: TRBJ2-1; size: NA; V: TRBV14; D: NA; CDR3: CASSPSVYEQFF; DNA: TGTGCCAGCAGCCCCTCTGTTTATGAGCAGTTCTTC
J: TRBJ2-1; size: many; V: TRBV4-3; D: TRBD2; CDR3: CASSQGASGTDNEQFF; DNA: TGCGCCAGCAGCCAAGGGGCTAGCGGGACAGACAATGAGCAGTTCTTC
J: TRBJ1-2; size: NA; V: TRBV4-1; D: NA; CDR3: CASSQVAQGGGYTF; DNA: TGCGCCAGCAGCCAAGTCGCACAGGGAGGTGGCTACACCTTC
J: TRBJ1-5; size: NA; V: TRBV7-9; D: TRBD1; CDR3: CASSPGTAGQPQHF; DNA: TGTGCCAGCAGCCCCGGGACAGCGGGTCAGCCCCAGCATTTT
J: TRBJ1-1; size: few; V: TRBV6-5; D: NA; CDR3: CASSYEGNTEAFF; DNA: TGTGCCAGCAGTTACGAGGGAAACACTGAAGCTTTCTTT
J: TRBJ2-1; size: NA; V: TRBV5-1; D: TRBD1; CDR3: CASSLLHYPDRDANNEQFF; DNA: TGCGCCAGCAGCCTCCTACACTACCCCGACAGGGATGCCAACAATGAGCAGTTCTTC
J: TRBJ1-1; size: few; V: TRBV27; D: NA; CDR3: CASSEGFVGNTEAFF; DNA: TGTGCCAGCAGTGAAGGTTTTGTGGGGAACACTGAAGCTTTCTTT
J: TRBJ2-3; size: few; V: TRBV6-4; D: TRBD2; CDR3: CASSDRAGVADTQYF; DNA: TGTGCCAGCAGTGACCGAGCGGGAGTTGCAGATACGCAGTATTTT
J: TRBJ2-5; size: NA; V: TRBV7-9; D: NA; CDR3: CASSSWPEPQYF; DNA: TGTGCCAGCAGCTCGTGGCCGGAGCCCCAGTACTTC
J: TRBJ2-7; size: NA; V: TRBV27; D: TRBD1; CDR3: CASSAGQGSYEQYF; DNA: TGTGCCAGCAGTGCGGGACAGGGCTCCTACGAGCAGTACTTC
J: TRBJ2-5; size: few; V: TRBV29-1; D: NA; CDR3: CSVEEGRGGRETQYF; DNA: TGCAGCGTTGAAGAAGGCCGTGGGGGTCGGGAGACCCAGTACTTC
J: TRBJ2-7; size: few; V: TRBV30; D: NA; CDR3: CAWSVESGDEQYF; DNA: TGTGCCTGGAGTGTAGAATCGGGGGACGAGCAGTACTTC
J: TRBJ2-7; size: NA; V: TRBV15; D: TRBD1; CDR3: CATSNRGPTYEQYF; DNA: TGTGCCACCAGTAACAGGGGACCTACTTACGAGCAGTACTTC
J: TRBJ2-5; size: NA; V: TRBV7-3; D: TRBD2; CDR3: CASNNGGNQETQYF; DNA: TGTGCCAGTAATAACGGGGGGAATCAAGAGACCCAGTACTTC
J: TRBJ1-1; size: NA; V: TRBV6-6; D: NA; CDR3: CASRKQGPTEAFF; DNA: TGTGCCAGCAGAAAACAGGGTCCCACTGAAGCTTTCTTT
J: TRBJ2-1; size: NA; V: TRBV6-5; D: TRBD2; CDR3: CASSSLAGGSLYEQFF; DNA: TGTGCCAGCAGTTCTCTAGCGGGAGGGTCCCTATATGAGCAGTTCTTC